The sequence of this T cell receptor (beta chain) was determined in a study of cytomegalovirus exposure and HLA in healthy donors. General observations from the study: Association of a missense DCLRE1C variant with TCR beta V- and J-gene trimming was reported in a later analysis. Productive rates of about 87% or about 30% were seen for most TCR beta V segments in an earlier analysis.

There are 12 residues in the CDR3. The germline V and J ends were trimmed by 7 bases and 4 bases, with 9 bases remaining between them. CDR1 and CDR2 from the germline V gene are LGHNT and FRNRAP. Details on this clone: Its antigen remains unidentified.

PCR employed 60 Vbeta and 13 Jbeta primers. The data were produced by immunoSEQ multiplex PCR, yet TCRdb's version contains in-frame clones alone and is incomplete. The sample gives 80,000 or so clones, 75% to 80% of which show up once; 4.5% is in the top ten. This chain connects TRBV12-5 to TRBJ2-3; D might be TRBD1 (5 bases). Sequenced material: PBMCs. This receptor was obtained from a man aged 35-49 years in good health and CMV-seronegative. CDR3 protein: CASAQGADTQYF. As DNA, the CDR3 is TGTGCTAGTGCCCAGGGCGCAGATACGCAGTATTTT.